This T cell receptor beta chain was captured by sequencing in a study of T-cell reconstitution after alpha-beta-depleted transplantation in children (TCRdb year 2016). About the study as a whole: T-cell immune reconstitution after TCRalphabeta/CD19-depleted allogeneic hematopoietic cell transplantation in children was quantitatively tracked in the study by means of TCR repertoire profiling. Beyond this particular receptor, the publication reports: The high TCRbeta diversity at day 60 in some patients was ascribed to recipient T cells and intrathymic progenitors that had survived conditioning. The apparently early alphabetaT-cell count recovery about two months after transplant was reportedly dependent on only several hundred rapidly expanded clones derived from non-depleted graft cells. Hyperexpanded clone frequencies declined over subsequent months; after one year, T-cell counts and TCRbeta diversity were mostly attributed to newly produced T cells.

What this sample's time point label stands for: day 60 (about 2 months) after transplantation. This sample's treatment or condition label indicates: allogeneic hematopoietic cell transplantation with graft depleted of TCRalphabeta T cells and CD19 B cells. The transplant recipients were children given TCRalphabeta/CD19-depleted allogeneic hematopoietic cell grafts. Receptor libraries were prepared by PCR. Instrument used: Illumina HiSeq 2500. TCR library preparation used molecular barcoding, with unique molecular identifiers applied to normalize quantification of the TCRbeta repertoire. TCRdb reworked the public reads: Q25 trimming with fastp, MiXCR clone assembly, productive beta chains retained. A single entry per CDR3 protein holds the most common genes and DNA from its merged rows. The sample table records tens of thousands of distinct CDR3 sequences; around 8.8% of these occur just once. 25% to 30% of the sample belongs to the ten largest clones.

This clonotype was counted at least ten times. Its binding antigen is unknown. Base qualities are not at hand, and no much larger clone is one base apart. V loses 4 bases at its end and J loses 5 bases; junction bases beyond the gene matches: 7. CDR1 and CDR2 are drawn from the germline V gene: LGHNA, YNFKEQ. The CDR3, cysteine through phenylalanine, is 16 amino acids long. This entry keeps only the CDR3 DNA: 48 bases, framed from base 1. The receptor's source is a male patient aged 2-10 years who had a stem cell transplant for chronic granulomatous disease, so the T cells may come from the graft donor. In this chain, TRBV4-2 is recombined with TRBJ2-4, and 11 junctional nucleotides match TRBD2. The specimen was PBMCs, mostly from graft donor cells, collected 60 days after TCRalphabeta/CD19-depleted stem cell transplant. The nucleotide sequence is TGTGCCAGCAGCCTCTCGGGGACTAGCGGCCAAAACATTCAGTACTTC. This gives the protein CASSLSGTSGQNIQYF.